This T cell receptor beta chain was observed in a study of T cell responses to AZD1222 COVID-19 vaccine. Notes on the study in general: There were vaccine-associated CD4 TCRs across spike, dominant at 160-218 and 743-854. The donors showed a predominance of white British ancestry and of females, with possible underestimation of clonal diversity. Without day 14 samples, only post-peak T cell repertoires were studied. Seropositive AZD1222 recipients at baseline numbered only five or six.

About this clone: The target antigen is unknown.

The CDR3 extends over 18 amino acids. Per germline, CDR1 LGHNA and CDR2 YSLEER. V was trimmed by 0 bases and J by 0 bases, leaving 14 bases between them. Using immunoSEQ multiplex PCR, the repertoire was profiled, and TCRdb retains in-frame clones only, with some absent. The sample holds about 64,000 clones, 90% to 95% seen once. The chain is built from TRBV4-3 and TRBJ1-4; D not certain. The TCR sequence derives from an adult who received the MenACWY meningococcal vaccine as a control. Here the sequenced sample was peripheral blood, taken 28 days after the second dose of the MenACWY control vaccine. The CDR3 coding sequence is TGCGCCAGCAGCCAAGAAGGTGAGGGAAGCACAACTAATGAAAAACTGTTTTTT. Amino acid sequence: CASSQEGEGSTTNEKLFF.